Below, one TCR beta chain is given with its context. Its antigen is unidentified. The sample comes from a study of T cell responses to AZD1222 COVID-19 vaccine. Findings and caveats of the study: Spike-wide vaccine-associated CD4 TCRs dominated at 160-218 and 743-854. Spike-specific TCR depth and breadth grew after two AZD1222 doses.

The CDR3 length is 13 residues. CDR1 and CDR2 from the germline V gene are LNHNV and YYDKDF (reference sequence). Trimming stripped 0 bases from V and 4 bases from J, with 4 bases between. The repertoire was sequenced with immunoSEQ multiplex PCR; TCRdb's copy has only in-frame clones and lacks some. Of around 140,000 clones listed, roughly 91% are singletons. This chain links TRBV15 with TRBJ2-1; D gene unclear. This sequence was found in an adult in good health. The sample in question was peripheral blood, obtained on day 0 of AZD1222 vaccination. The CDR3 loop is CATSRDMYNEQFF. In DNA, the CDR3 is TGTGCCACCAGCAGAGACATGTACAATGAGCAGTTCTTC.